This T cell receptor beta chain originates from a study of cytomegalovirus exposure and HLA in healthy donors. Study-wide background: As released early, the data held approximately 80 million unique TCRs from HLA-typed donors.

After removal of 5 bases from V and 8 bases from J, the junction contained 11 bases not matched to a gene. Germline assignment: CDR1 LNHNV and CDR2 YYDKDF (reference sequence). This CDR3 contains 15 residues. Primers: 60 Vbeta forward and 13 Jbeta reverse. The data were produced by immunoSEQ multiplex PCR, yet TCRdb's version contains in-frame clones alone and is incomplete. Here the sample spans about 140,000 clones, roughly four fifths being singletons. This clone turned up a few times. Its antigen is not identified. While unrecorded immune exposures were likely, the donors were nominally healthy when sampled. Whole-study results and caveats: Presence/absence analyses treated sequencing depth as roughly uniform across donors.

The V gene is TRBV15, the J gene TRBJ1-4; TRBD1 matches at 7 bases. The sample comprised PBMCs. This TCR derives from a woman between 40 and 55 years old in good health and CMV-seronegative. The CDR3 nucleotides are TGTGCCACCAGCCCATACAGGGGAAAGTGGGAAAAACTGTTTTTT. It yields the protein CATSPYRGKWEKLFF.